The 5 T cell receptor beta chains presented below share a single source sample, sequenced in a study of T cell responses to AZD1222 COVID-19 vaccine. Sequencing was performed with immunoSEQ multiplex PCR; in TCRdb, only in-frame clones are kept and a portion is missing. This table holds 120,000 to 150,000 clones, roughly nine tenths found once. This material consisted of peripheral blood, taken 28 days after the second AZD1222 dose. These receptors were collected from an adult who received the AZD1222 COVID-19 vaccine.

CDR3: CASSQERAVEQFF. CDR3 nucleotide sequence: TGTGCCAGCAGCCAAGAAAGGGCGGTTGAGCAGTTCTTC. V is TRBV3-1 (or the pseudogene TRBV3-2) and J is TRBJ2-1; D gene ambiguous. This CDR3 has 13 amino acids. Germline V lookup: CDR1 LGHDT, CDR2 YNNKEL (reference sequence). V was trimmed by 0 bases and J by 9 bases, leaving 9 bases between them.

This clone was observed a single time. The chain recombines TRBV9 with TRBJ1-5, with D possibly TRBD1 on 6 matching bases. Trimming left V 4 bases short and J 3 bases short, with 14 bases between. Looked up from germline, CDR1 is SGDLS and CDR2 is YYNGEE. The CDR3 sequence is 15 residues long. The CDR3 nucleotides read TGTGCCAGCAGCCTGCGGGGGCAGATCAATCAGCCCCAGCATTTT. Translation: CASSLRGQINQPQHF.

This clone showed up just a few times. CDR3 in amino acids: CASSSRSTYGYTF. The CDR3 DNA sequence: TGTGCCAGTAGCAGCAGGAGTACCTATGGCTACACCTTC. This chain connects TRBV19 to TRBJ1-2; no clear D. V dropped 6 bases and J dropped 4 bases, with 12 bases sitting between them. The germline gives CDR1 LNHDA, CDR2 SQIVND (reference sequence). This CDR3 contains 13 residues.

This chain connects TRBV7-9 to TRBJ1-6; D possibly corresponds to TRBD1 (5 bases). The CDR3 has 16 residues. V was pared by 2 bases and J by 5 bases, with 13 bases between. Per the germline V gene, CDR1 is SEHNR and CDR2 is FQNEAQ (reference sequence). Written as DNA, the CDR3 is TGTGCCAGCAGCTTACTCCGGCAGGGCCATAATTCACCCCTCCACTTT. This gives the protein CASSLLRQGHNSPLHF.

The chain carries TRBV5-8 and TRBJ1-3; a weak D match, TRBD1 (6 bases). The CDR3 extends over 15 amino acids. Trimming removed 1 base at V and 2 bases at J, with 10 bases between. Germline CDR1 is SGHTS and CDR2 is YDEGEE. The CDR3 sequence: CASSLRGGAGNTIYF. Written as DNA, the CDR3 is TGTGCCAGCAGCTTGAGGGGGGGAGCTGGAAACACCATATATTTT.